Each of the 27 T cell receptor beta chains below was sequenced from the same sample in a study of response to subunit inactivated influenza vaccine. In TCRdb, the RT-PCR reads were re-called with MiXCR into one record per CDR3 protein. The table lists fewer than 600,000 distinct CDR3 sequences, around 7.7% of them singletons, with around 13% in the top ten. Source: PBMCs from blood, taken less than 30 months after vaccination. All receptors derive from a man in his fifties or sixties who received an inactivated influenza vaccine.

This clonotype was found a few times. The chain uses TRBV4-2 and TRBJ1-5; D not resolved. V lost 3 bases to trimming and J lost 2 bases, with 8 bases between them. Germline-derived CDR1 and CDR2 are LGHNA and YNFKEQ. The CDR3 has 14 amino acids. The CDR3 spells CASSQGIGNQPQHF. In DNA form, the CDR3 reads TGTGCCAGCAGCCAGGGTATAGGCAATCAGCCCCAGCATTTT.

The gene calls are TRBV5-6 and TRBJ2-4; D could derive from TRBD1 or TRBD2 (5 bases each). The CDR3 has 14 residues. With 1 base removed from V and 8 bases from J, the gap between germline ends came to 13 bases. Germline V gene data show CDR1 as SGHDT and CDR2 as YYEEEE. The CDR3 nucleotides read TGTGCCAGCAGCTTGTCCCAGGGAGCGGACATTCAGTACTTC. Its protein product is CASSLSQGADIQYF.

This clonotype appeared many times. The chain combines TRBV6-5 with TRBJ1-1; D unclear. The CDR3 spans 14 residues. In germline, CDR1 is MNHEY, CDR2 SVGAGI. Trimming removed 0 bases at V and 1 base at J, with 6 bases between. The CDR3 nucleotides read TGTGCCAGCAGTTACTCGAAACGGAACACTGAAGCTTTCTTT. This gives the protein CASSYSKRNTEAFF.

V gene TRBV6-5 combines with J gene TRBJ2-7; no firm D call. This CDR3 contains 14 residues. V was shortened by 3 bases and J by 3 bases, with 12 bases between the two germline ends. Germline V gives CDR1 MNHEY, CDR2 SVGAGI. The CDR3 DNA is TGTGCCAGCAGTTATTGGACGGGCAGCTACGAGCAGTACTTC. It translates to CASSYWTGSYEQYF.

This clonotype was counted only a few times. This chain uses TRBV5-1 with TRBJ1-1; D is possibly TRBD1 (5 bases). The CDR3 is 15 amino acids. Germline V CDR1 and CDR2: SGHRS, YFSETQ. The germline V and J ends were trimmed by 2 bases and 2 bases, with 13 bases remaining between them. The CDR3 nucleotides read TGCGCCAGCAGCTTAACCGGGACTCTCAACACTGAAGCTTTCTTT. Its translation is CASSLTGTLNTEAFF.

The rearrangement links TRBV5-1 to TRBJ2-7, with TRBD2 matching over 7 bases. Germline V lookup: CDR1 SGHRS, CDR2 YFSETQ. CDR3 size: 15 residues. With 0 bases clipped from V and 3 bases from J, the junction kept 6 bases outside the gene matches. The CDR3 nucleotides read TGCGCCAGCAGCTTGGAGCCTAGCGGTTACTACGAGCAGTACTTC. Translated: CASSLEPSGYYEQYF.

The chain uses TRBV12-3 or TRBV12-4 and TRBJ2-2; D unclear. This CDR3 has 12 amino acids. V lost 8 bases and J lost 1, with 5 bases in between. CDR3 sequence reads: CASGKNTGELFF. CDR3 sequence (DNA): TGTGCCAGCGGAAAGAACACCGGGGAGCTGTTTTTT.

The V call is TRBV5-1, the J call TRBJ1-4; the match to TRBD1 covers 12 bases. CDR1 and CDR2 from the germline V gene are SGHRS and YFSETQ. The V gene end was trimmed by 5 bases and the J gene end by 8 bases; junction bases not matched to a gene: 4. This CDR3 spans 14 amino acids. The CDR3, as DNA: TGCGCCAGCAGACAGGGACAGGGGGCCGAAAAACTGTTTTTT. Amino acids: CASRQGQGAEKLFF.

The chain employs TRBV10-3 and TRBJ2-2, with a possible D match to TRBD2 (6 bases). V was pared by 11 bases and J by 0 bases, with 10 bases between. The CDR3 loop spans 13 amino acids. CDR1 and CDR2 from the germline V gene are ENHRY and SYGVKD. The chain's CDR3 is CAWGDPNTGELFF. The CDR3 DNA reads as TGTGCCTGGGGGGATCCGAACACCGGGGAGCTGTTTTTT.

V gene TRBV20-1 combines with J gene TRBJ2-7, with D tentatively TRBD2 (6 bases). Trimming stripped 0 bases from V and 7 bases from J, with 25 bases between. The CDR3 has 17 amino acids. The V gene's germline CDR1 is DFQATT and CDR2 SNEGSKA (reference sequence). The chain's CDR3 is CSAREGTLRDPLWEQYF. The CDR3 DNA sequence: TGCAGTGCTAGAGAAGGGACTTTACGGGACCCCCTTTGGGAGCAGTACTTC.

For this clonotype: It may be a read error: a sequence one base away is much more abundant. This chain uses TRBV18 with TRBJ2-5; the match to TRBD2 covers 9 bases. The CDR3 length is 17 residues. Germline CDR1 is KGHSH and CDR2 is LQKENI. The trim removed 6 bases at V and 3 bases at J, leaving 14 bases unmatched. CDR3 protein: CASSPRRTSAAEETQYF. The CDR3, as DNA: TGTGCCAGCTCGCCAAGGAGGACTAGCGCGGCGGAAGAGACCCAGTACTTC.

V and J are TRBV4-1 and TRBJ1-6; 12 bases are shared with TRBD1. CDR1 is MGHRA and CDR2 is YSYEKL in the germline V gene. This CDR3 is 15 amino acids long. V was pared by 8 bases and J by 11 bases, with 10 bases of the junction left unmatched. The DNA for the CDR3 is TGCGCCAGCGGTCCGGGACAGGGGGCTCTGACACCCCTCCACTTT. Amino acid sequence: CASGPGQGALTPLHF.

This clonotype appeared a few times. In DNA, the CDR3 is TGTGCCAGCAGCTTAGGGACTAGCGCCGGGGAGCTGTTTTTT. Translation gives CASSLGTSAGELFF. The chain links TRBV11-3 to TRBJ2-2; 9 bases align to TRBD2. In germline, CDR1 is SGHNT, CDR2 YENEEA. This CDR3 has 14 amino acids. With V trimmed by 1 base and J by 6 bases, 0 bases remained unmatched.

This clonotype has more than one count but fewer than ten. Written as DNA, the CDR3 is TGTGCCAGCAGCCCCGTTGCTAGCGGGAGCTACGAGCAGTACTTC. As protein: CASSPVASGSYEQYF. The rearrangement links TRBV7-2 to TRBJ2-7, with 10 bases that match TRBD2. The V and J ends lost 5 bases and 3 bases, in that order; junction bases with no gene match: 7. Germline-derived CDR1 and CDR2 are SGHTA and FQGNSA. CDR3 length: 15 amino acids.

This clonotype has only a few counts. The chain is built from TRBV4-3 and TRBJ1-1, with 9 nucleotides matching TRBD1. With 5 bases clipped from V and 5 bases from J, the junction kept 6 bases outside the gene matches. Germline V lookup: CDR1 LGHNA, CDR2 YSLEER. The length of the CDR3 is 14 residues. The CDR3 DNA reads TGCGCCAGCAGCGCACAGGGGGCGGGAACTGAAGCTTTCTTT. Translating it yields CASSAQGAGTEAFF.

This clonotype was recorded at least ten times. The J gene is TRBJ2-7, the V gene TRBV20-1; no reliable D call. Trimming pared 1 base from V and 1 base from J, leaving 8 bases between. This CDR3 comprises 13 residues. Germline CDR1 reads DFQATT; CDR2 reads SNEGSKA (reference sequence). As DNA, the CDR3 is TGCAGTGCTAGAGGTTTCTTTTCCTACGAGCAGTACTTC. Amino acid sequence: CSARGFFSYEQYF.

The sample holds a few counts of this clonotype. V and J are TRBV29-1 and TRBJ1-2; D possibly corresponds to TRBD1 (5 bases). V was trimmed by 3 bases and J by 5 bases, leaving 10 bases between them. Germline CDR1 SQVTM, CDR2 ANQGSEA. The CDR3 is made up of 12 amino acids. CDR3 coding DNA: TGCAGCGTTGACCCAGGGAATTATGGCTACACCTTC. Amino acid sequence: CSVDPGNYGYTF.

The chain combines TRBV5-5 with TRBJ2-5; D is perhaps TRBD2 (5 bases). Germline V gives CDR1 SGHKS, CDR2 YYEKEE (reference sequence). Deletions cut 2 bases from V and 5 bases from J, with 16 bases between. This CDR3 region has 15 residues. The CDR3 loop reads CASSFEGLTMETQYF. The CDR3 DNA reads TGTGCCAGCAGCTTCGAGGGTCTAACAATGGAGACCCAGTACTTC.

The J gene is TRBJ2-5, the V gene TRBV20-1, with TRBD2 identical over 7 bases. Germline assignment: CDR1 DFQATT and CDR2 SNEGSKA (reference sequence). The V and J ends lost 0 bases and 0 bases, in that order; junction bases with no gene match: 13. The CDR3 totals 18 residues. The CDR3 region is CSARDSREVQMYQETQYF. The DNA of the CDR3 is TGCAGTGCTAGAGATAGTCGGGAGGTCCAGATGTACCAAGAGACCCAGTACTTC.

The DNA of the CDR3 is TGCAGTGCTAGAGATCGTGTGGGAAGAAACACCGGGGAGCTGTTTTTT. It translates to CSARDRVGRNTGELFF. The chain recombines TRBV20-1 with TRBJ2-2, with D unresolved. The CDR3 spans 16 residues. Trimming shortened V by 0 bases and J by 2 bases, and 13 bases separated the two germline ends. Germline V gene lookup returns CDR1 DFQATT and CDR2 SNEGSKA (reference sequence).

Only a few counts were recorded for this clonotype. This chain uses TRBV23-1 with TRBJ2-1, with 14 positions matching TRBD2. Being an ORF, TRBV23-1 has a function that is uncertain. V gave up 3 bases and J gave up 6 bases; unmatched junction bases: 16. The length of the CDR3 is 20 residues. This chain's CDR3 is CASSQPRTSGGPLPGNEQFF. The CDR3 nucleotides read TGCGCCAGCAGTCAGCCCAGGACTAGCGGGGGGCCGCTGCCGGGCAATGAGCAGTTCTTC.

This clonotype turned up a few times. This chain connects TRBV15 to TRBJ2-3, with D unresolved. Trimming removed 0 bases at V and 8 bases at J, with 15 bases between. Germline lookup yields CDR1 LNHNV and CDR2 YYDKDF (reference sequence). The CDR3 extends over 15 amino acids. The CDR3 bases are TGTGCCACCAGCAGAGATGCGGAATCGGGCGCTACGCAGTATTTT. Residues: CATSRDAESGATQYF.

The chain is built from TRBV20-1 and TRBJ2-6; a possible D gene is TRBD1 (6 bases). Germline CDR1 reads DFQATT; CDR2 reads SNEGSKA (reference sequence). The CDR3 extends over 17 amino acids. V was trimmed by 6 bases and J by 0 bases, leaving 18 bases between them. CDR3 nucleotides: TGCAGTGCAAGTGCCGGGACACATCTCTCTGGGGCCAACGTCCTGACTTTC. It translates to CSASAGTHLSGANVLTF.

This clonotype occurred a few times. The V gene is TRBV28, the J gene TRBJ2-4; perhaps D is TRBD1 or TRBD2 (5 bases each). Looked up from germline, CDR1 is MDHEN and CDR2 is SYDVKM. The CDR3 is made up of 15 amino acids. The V gene lost 5 bases and the J gene lost 4 bases, with 15 bases spanning the gap. CDR3 nucleotide sequence: TGTGCCAGCAGTCAGCACTTGGGGGTTAAAAACATTCAGTACTTC. Encoded protein: CASSQHLGVKNIQYF. Full variable domain (rest looked up from reference TRBV28 and TRBJ2-4): DVKVTQSSRYLVKRTGEKVFLECVQDMDHENMFWYRQDPGLGLRLIYFSYDVKMKEKGDIPEGYSVSREKKERFSLILESASTNQTSMYLCASSQHLGVKNIQYFGAGTRLSVL.

On this clonotype: The junction departs from germline at one end; a sequencing error may be responsible. The chain recombines TRBV7-2 with TRBJ2-4; tentative D call: TRBD2 (5 bases). CDR1 and CDR2 from the germline V gene are SGHTA and FQGNSA. The CDR3 runs 12 residues. This CDR3 is CASSLGVGDPAF. The CDR3 coding sequence is TGTGCCAGCAGCCTAGGCGTGGGAGATCCGGCCTTC.

This clonotype has a handful of counts. V is TRBV15 and J is TRBJ1-1; D is ambiguous. The CDR3 consists of 16 residues. Germline loops: CDR1 LNHNV, CDR2 YYDKDF (reference sequence). V was clipped by 1 base and J by 1 base, with 13 bases between them. The CDR3 reads CATSRVGRTANTEAFF. In DNA, the CDR3 is TGTGCCACCAGCAGAGTCGGGCGGACCGCGAACACTGAAGCTTTCTTT.

This rearrangement joins TRBV29-1 to TRBJ1-4; no clear D gene. The germline V gene has CDR1 SQVTM and CDR2 ANQGSEA. V dropped 7 bases and J dropped 7 bases, with 7 bases sitting between them. The CDR3 is 10 residues long. CDR3 coding DNA: TGCAGCGCCCGGGGTGAAAAACTGTTTTTT. It translates to CSARGEKLFF.